This TCR beta chain was identified in a study of blood T cell repertoires in COVID-19. Germline CDR1 and CDR2: LNHDA and SQIVND (reference sequence). Trimming took 9 bases from V and 8 from J; bases not matched to a gene: 8. CDR3 length: 14 residues. Sequenced by immunoSEQ multiplex PCR; TCRdb stores in-frame clones only, minus some. Of 80,000 to 130,000 clones listed, approximately 93% are singletons. Sequencing was carried out using peripheral blood. The V gene is TRBV19, the J gene TRBJ2-1; 12 bases fit TRBD2. The receptor comes from a man aged 60 to 75 with acute or convalescent COVID-19. CDR3 in DNA: TGTGCCAGCTACCCGACTAGCGGGAGCGATGAGCAGTTCTTC. The encoded protein is CASYPTSGSDEQFF.